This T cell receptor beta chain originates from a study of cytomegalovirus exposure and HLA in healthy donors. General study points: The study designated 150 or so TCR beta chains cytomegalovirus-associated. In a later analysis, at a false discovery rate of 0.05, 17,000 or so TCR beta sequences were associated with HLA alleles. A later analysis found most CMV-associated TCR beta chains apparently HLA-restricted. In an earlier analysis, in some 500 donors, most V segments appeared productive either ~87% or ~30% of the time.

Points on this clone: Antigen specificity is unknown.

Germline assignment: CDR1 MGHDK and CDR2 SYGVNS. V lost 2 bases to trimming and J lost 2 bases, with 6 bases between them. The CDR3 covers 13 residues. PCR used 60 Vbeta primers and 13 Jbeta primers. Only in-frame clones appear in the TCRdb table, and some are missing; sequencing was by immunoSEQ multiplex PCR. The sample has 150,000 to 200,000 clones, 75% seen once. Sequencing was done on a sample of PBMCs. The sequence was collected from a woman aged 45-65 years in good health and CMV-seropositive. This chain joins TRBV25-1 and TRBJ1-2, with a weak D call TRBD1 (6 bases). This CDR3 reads CASSEQGNYGYTF. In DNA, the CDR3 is TGTGCCAGCAGTGAACAGGGGAACTATGGCTACACCTTC.